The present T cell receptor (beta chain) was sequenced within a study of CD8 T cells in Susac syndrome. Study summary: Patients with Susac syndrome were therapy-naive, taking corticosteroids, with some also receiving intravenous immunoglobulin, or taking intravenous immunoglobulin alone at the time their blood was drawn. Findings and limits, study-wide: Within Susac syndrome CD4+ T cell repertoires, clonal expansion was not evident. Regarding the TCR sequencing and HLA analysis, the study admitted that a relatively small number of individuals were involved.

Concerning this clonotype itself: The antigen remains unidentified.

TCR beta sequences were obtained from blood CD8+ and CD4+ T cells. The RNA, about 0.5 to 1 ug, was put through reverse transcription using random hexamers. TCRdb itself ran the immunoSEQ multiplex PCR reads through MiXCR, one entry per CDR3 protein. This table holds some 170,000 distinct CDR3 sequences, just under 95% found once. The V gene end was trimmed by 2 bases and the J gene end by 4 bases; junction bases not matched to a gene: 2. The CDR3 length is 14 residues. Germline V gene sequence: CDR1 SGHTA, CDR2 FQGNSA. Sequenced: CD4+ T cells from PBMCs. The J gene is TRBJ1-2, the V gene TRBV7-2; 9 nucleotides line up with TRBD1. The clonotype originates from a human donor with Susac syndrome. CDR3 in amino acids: CASSLWDRAYGYTF. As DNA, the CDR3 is TGTGCCAGCAGCTTATGGGACAGGGCCTATGGCTACACCTTC.